Following are 21 T cell receptor beta chains from one sample sequenced in a study of shared clonotypes between healthy human individuals. Assay used: immunoSEQ multiplex PCR; TCRdb lists only in-frame clones, some missing. The top ten clones hold around 0.45% of a sample with some 1.5 million clones, 95% to 99% of them seen once. The sequenced sample was naive CD4+ T cells sorted from blood. Subset given: CD45RA+ positively selected. The receptors come from a man aged 30 to 39 in good health.

V is TRBV29-1 and J is TRBJ2-2; TRBD1 might be the D (6 bases). Trimming left V 6 bases short and J 8 bases short, with 10 bases between. Germline values: CDR1 SQVTM, CDR2 ANQGSEA. The CDR3 covers 11 residues. CDR3 DNA sequence: TGCAGCGTCGGGACAATAGGGGAGCTGTTTTTT. Its protein product is CSVGTIGELFF.

About this clone itself: This may stem from a read error, because a much larger clone lies one nucleotide away. The V call is TRBV10-3, the J call TRBJ2-3, with 11 bases fitting TRBD2. This CDR3 has 15 amino acids. Trimming at V came to 4 bases and at J to 0 bases, leaving 0 bases not matched to a gene. The germline V gene encodes CDR1 ENHRY and CDR2 SYGVKD. The CDR3 protein is CAISGTSGSTDTQYF. The CDR3 nucleotides read TGTGCCATCAGTGGGACTAGCGGGAGCACAGATACGCAGTATTTT.

The chain combines TRBV14 with TRBJ2-5; possible D gene TRBD1, 5 bases. CDR1 and CDR2 (germline): SGHDN, FVKESK. There are 13 residues in the CDR3. Trimming shortened V by 5 bases and J by 4 bases, and 11 bases separated the two germline ends. CDR3 region: CASSFQGRETQYF. The CDR3 DNA reads TGTGCCAGCAGCTTTCAGGGTAGAGAGACCCAGTACTTC.

The rearrangement uses TRBV27 and TRBJ2-7; TRBD1 matches 7 bases. CDR1 and CDR2 (germline): MNHEY, SMNVEV (reference sequence). The CDR3 runs 16 residues. The V gene end was trimmed by 8 bases and the J gene end by 1 base; junction bases not matched to a gene: 14. The CDR3 region has the DNA TGTGCCAGCCCTATCCCTAGGGGGCGCGTTTCCTACGAGCAGTACTTC. This sequence encodes CASPIPRGRVSYEQYF.

This chain joins TRBV30 and TRBJ1-5; 7 bases fit TRBD1. Germline V lookup: CDR1 GTSNPN, CDR2 SVGIG (reference sequence). Trimming removed 1 base from V and 5 bases from J; junction bases left unmatched: 2. The CDR3 runs to 13 residues. The CDR3 sequence: CAWSAGGDQPQHF. CDR3 DNA sequence: TGTGCCTGGAGTGCAGGGGGGGATCAGCCCCAGCATTTT.

This chain uses TRBV27 with TRBJ2-5; 9 nucleotides agree with TRBD2. With 3 bases clipped from V and 5 bases from J, the junction kept 16 bases outside the gene matches. Germline V gene data show CDR1 as MNHEY and CDR2 as SMNVEV (reference sequence). This CDR3 has 18 amino acids. The CDR3 coding sequence is TGTGCCAGCAGTTTCCTCCGTGCGGGGGGGGCTGCCAGGGAGACCCAGTACTTC. The encoded protein is CASSFLRAGGAARETQYF.

The chain recombines TRBV2 with TRBJ1-4; D is ambiguous. V was clipped by 8 bases and J by 8 bases, with 12 bases between them. Germline V CDR1 and CDR2: SNHLY, FYNNEI. The CDR3 contains 12 residues. CDR3 in amino acids: CASSYAPEKLFF. CDR3 DNA: TGTGCCAGCTCTTACGCACCCGAAAAACTGTTTTTT.

The chain recombines TRBV28 with TRBJ1-1, with a possible D match to TRBD1 (6 bases). Trimming stripped 3 bases from V and 0 bases from J, with 11 bases between. CDR1 is MDHEN, CDR2 SYDVKM, per germline. The CDR3 covers 15 residues. Here the CDR3 reads CASSFPGGMNTEAFF. The CDR3 bases are TGTGCCAGCAGTTTCCCGGGGGGCATGAACACTGAAGCTTTCTTT.

This clone has a handful of counts. The chain links TRBV9 to TRBJ1-2; D not resolved. The CDR3 extends over 13 amino acids. V gave up 4 bases and J gave up 2 bases, with 9 bases separating them. The germline V gene has CDR1 SGDLS and CDR2 YYNGEE. In DNA form, the CDR3 reads TGTGCCAGCAGCCCAGCACAAAACTATGGCTACACCTTC. It specifies CASSPAQNYGYTF.

The CDR3 here is CASTLTGQSSYNEQFF. The CDR3 DNA sequence: TGTGCCAGCACCTTAACGGGCCAGTCTTCATACAATGAGCAGTTCTTC. The rearrangement joins TRBV14 to TRBJ2-1; D gene uncertain. The CDR3 extends over 16 amino acids. Germline values: CDR1 SGHDN, CDR2 FVKESK. V shed 7 bases and J shed 4 bases, with 20 bases lying between them.

The V gene is TRBV18, the J gene TRBJ2-5, with 8 bases that match TRBD1. The CDR3 loop spans 17 amino acids. J was trimmed by 5 bases and V by 1 base; bases with no gene match: 12. The V gene's germline CDR1 is KGHSH and CDR2 LQKENI. CDR3 residues: CASSPLGPTGEFETQYF. Written as DNA, the CDR3 is TGTGCCAGCTCACCACTGGGACCGACAGGGGAGTTCGAGACCCAGTACTTC.

V and J are TRBV5-1 and TRBJ2-5; tentative D call: TRBD2 (6 bases). Germline V gene data show CDR1 as SGHRS and CDR2 as YFSETQ. The germline V and J ends were trimmed by 3 bases and 3 bases, with 15 bases remaining between them. The CDR3 extends over 15 amino acids. CDR3 residues: CASSSQGGGEETQYF. CDR3 DNA sequence: TGCGCCAGCAGCTCCCAGGGTGGAGGGGAAGAGACCCAGTACTTC.

The chain is built from TRBV11-2 and TRBJ2-5; 9 nucleotides align to TRBD1. CDR3 length equals 19 residues. J was trimmed by 6 bases and V by 0 bases; bases with no gene match: 17. Germline values: CDR1 SGHAT, CDR2 FQNNGV. The CDR3 bases are TGTGCCAGCAGCTTAGAATCCCCACAGGGGGCCTTCCCGCGGAAGACCCAGTACTTC. It specifies CASSLESPQGAFPRKTQYF.

The CDR3 is CASRLDLNTEAFF. CDR3 in DNA: TGTGCCAGCAGGTTAGACCTGAACACTGAAGCTTTCTTT. The chain recombines TRBV6-1 with TRBJ1-1; D remains ambiguous. This CDR3 region has 13 residues. Between the trimmed V and J ends, which lost 6 bases and 0 bases, there was a span of 8 bases. CDR1 is MNHNS and CDR2 is SASEGT in the germline V gene.

The chain is built from TRBV27 and TRBJ2-5, with 11 bases aligning to TRBD2. J was trimmed by 7 bases and V by 6 bases; bases with no gene match: 10. This CDR3 spans 15 amino acids. Germline lookup yields CDR1 MNHEY and CDR2 SMNVEV (reference sequence). The CDR3 here is CASRPSGRSQGTQYF. CDR3 in DNA: TGTGCCAGCAGACCTAGCGGGAGGTCTCAGGGGACCCAGTACTTC.

CDR3 region: CASSYQELGEQYF. The CDR3 DNA sequence: TGTGCCAGCAGCTATCAAGAACTGGGGGAGCAGTACTTC. This chain uses TRBV7-9 with TRBJ2-7; D is unresolved. Trimming stripped 4 bases from V and 7 bases from J, with 14 bases between. CDR1 is SEHNR and CDR2 is FQNEAQ in the germline V gene (reference sequence). The CDR3 is 13 residues long.

The genes are TRBV28 and TRBJ1-2; no reliable D call. V lost 2 bases and J lost 2, with 6 bases in between. The CDR3 runs to 13 residues. Germline V gene sequence: CDR1 MDHEN, CDR2 SYDVKM. The CDR3 loop reads CASSLPLNYGYTF. DNA of the CDR3: TGTGCCAGCAGTTTACCCTTAAACTATGGCTACACCTTC.

The rearrangement uses TRBV10-2 and TRBJ2-1; unclear D gene. In germline, CDR1 is WSHSY, CDR2 SAAADI. This CDR3 is built from 12 residues. The germline V and J ends were trimmed by 6 bases and 4 bases, with 7 bases remaining between them. This CDR3 reads CASSGPYNEQFF. Here the CDR3 DNA reads TGCGCCAGCAGCGGACCGTACAATGAGCAGTTCTTC.

Details on this clone: The same CDR3 also results from other DNA sequences found in this sample. This chain joins TRBV19 and TRBJ2-7; 9 bases are shared with TRBD2. Germline V CDR1 and CDR2: LNHDA, SQIVND (reference sequence). J lost 3 bases, V lost 5 bases, and 2 bases had no gene match. This CDR3 is 13 amino acids long. The CDR3 loop reads CASSRGGVYEQYF. The CDR3 coding sequence is TGTGCCAGTAGTCGCGGGGGGGTCTACGAGCAGTACTTC.

J is TRBJ2-7 and V is TRBV29-1, with 9 bases aligning to TRBD1. The germline gives CDR1 SQVTM, CDR2 ANQGSEA. Unmatched junction bases numbered 17, after V lost 6 bases and J lost 5 bases. This CDR3 has 16 residues. CDR3 sequence reads: CSVGTTAGTGYHEQYF. CDR3 sequence (DNA): TGCAGCGTCGGAACAACCGCCGGGACAGGGTACCACGAGCAGTACTTC.

The chain carries TRBV9 and TRBJ2-3; 10 bases fit TRBD1. The germline V gene encodes CDR1 SGDLS and CDR2 YYNGEE. Trimming at V came to 3 bases and at J to 3 bases, leaving 7 bases not matched to a gene. The CDR3 has 16 amino acids. The CDR3: CASSARGQGFTDTQYF. CDR3 in DNA: TGTGCCAGCAGCGCCCGGGGACAGGGGTTTACAGATACGCAGTATTTT.